These 3 T cell receptor beta chains were all obtained from the same sample, sequenced in a study of response to subunit inactivated influenza vaccine. TCRdb fed the RT-PCR reads into MiXCR, producing one record per CDR3 protein. In the table there are around 790,000 distinct CDR3 sequences, over 20% of which are singletons. This sample comprised PBMCs from blood, obtained approximately 5 days after vaccination. The receptor set was obtained from a man between 50 and 59 years old who received an inactivated influenza vaccine.

The rearrangement joins TRBV2 to TRBJ2-3, with 13 bases matching TRBD2. The V segment lost 6 bases and the J segment 6 bases; nucleotides outside the gene matches: 6. This CDR3 is 15 amino acids long. Germline CDR1 is SNHLY and CDR2 is FYNNEI. This chain's CDR3 is CASRKTSGGSDTQYF. The CDR3 DNA follows: TGTGCCAGCAGAAAGACTAGCGGGGGGTCGGATACGCAGTATTTT.

This chain connects TRBV27 to TRBJ2-3, with D tentatively TRBD2 (5 bases). The CDR3 length is 15 residues. V dropped 2 bases and J dropped 5 bases, with 14 bases sitting between them. Germline V CDR1 and CDR2: MNHEY, SMNVEV (reference sequence). In DNA form, the CDR3 reads TGTGCCAGCAGTTTAGTGTGGACTGCGGGAGATACGCAGTATTTT. It is translated as CASSLVWTAGDTQYF.

This sequence joins TRBV7-9 and TRBJ1-1, with 7 bases aligning to TRBD1. V was pared by 1 base and J by 6 bases, with 11 bases of the junction left unmatched. The CDR3 consists of 16 residues. In germline, CDR1 is SEHNR, CDR2 FQNEAQ (reference sequence). The CDR3 reads CASSLGGARQGPEAFF. The CDR3 DNA is TGTGCCAGCAGCTTAGGGGGGGCTCGACAGGGCCCTGAAGCTTTCTTT.